This is a list of T cell receptor beta chains from one sample in a study of control samples from healthy donors and cancer patients. TCRdb's table, derived via immunoSEQ multiplex PCR, lists solely in-frame clones and lacks some. Of about 51,000 clones in the sample, approximately 91% are singletons; the top ten hold approximately 40%. Input material: PBMCs. These receptors all come from a middle-aged man with head and neck cancer. Both conserved end residues are trimmed from each CDR3. Fields, in order: J gene, V gene, CDR3 protein.

TRBJ1-2	TRBV30	AWSEGASGYT
TRBJ1-2	TRBV30	AWGKWNYGYT
TRBJ2-7	TRBV9	ASSVEEGQTYEQY
TRBJ2-3	TRBV28	ASSVGLAGDTDTQY
TRBJ2-3	TRBV10-1	ASSPDFISTDTQY
TRBJ2-7	TRBV3-1/TRBV3-2	ASSQGTGPYEQY
TRBJ2-1	TRBV27	ASSLSGNEQF
TRBJ1-2	TRBV5-1	ASSLEGSYGYT
TRBJ2-1	TRBV27	ASSLRSVNEGSYNEQF
TRBJ1-5	TRBV6-2/TRBV6-3	ASSDRGNQPQH
TRBJ2-7	TRBV28	ASSPTWQMGYEQY
TRBJ2-5	TRBV5-8	ASSFPGEETQY
TRBJ2-1	TRBV10-1	ASSDRFEQF
TRBJ2-3	TRBV5-1	ASSFPDRVKTDTQY
TRBJ2-4	TRBV5-1	ASRAEGAKNIQY
TRBJ1-6	TRBV12-3/TRBV12-4	ASSPGYNSPLH
TRBJ2-7	TRBV7-9	ASSLVLYEQY
TRBJ2-7	TRBV11-2	ASSLGALGYEQY
TRBJ2-2	TRBV4-1	ASSQGPGQGNGELF
TRBJ1-2	TRBV28	ASRNRASLYGYT
TRBJ2-5	TRBV11-2	ASSLGQRYQETQY
TRBJ2-7	TRBV5-1	ASRETYEQY
TRBJ2-2	TRBV7-2	ASSPRIGENTGELF
TRBJ1-5	TRBV9	ASSVGVGEGQPQH
TRBJ2-4	TRBV28	ASRGPENIQY
TRBJ1-1	TRBV11-2	ASRHVNTEAF
TRBJ1-2	TRBV11-2	ASSLDGGTPSVYT
TRBJ2-5	TRBV18	ASSTTLSAKETQY
TRBJ2-1	TRBV5-1	ASTLGGYNEQF
TRBJ1-1	TRBV7-2	ASSLEGDMNTEAF
TRBJ2-7	TRBV4-3	ASSQAPSGSYEQY
TRBJ2-7	TRBV4-1	ASSQDAHGSYEQY
TRBJ2-1	TRBV7-2	ASSLVGGLSEQF
TRBJ2-3	TRBV6-5	ASGGQGGDTQY
TRBJ2-1	TRBV27	ASSPGTSGYNEQF
TRBJ2-7	TRBV29-1	SVDSPYPPYEQY
TRBJ2-5	TRBV7-9	ASEGTAPGHRQETQY
TRBJ1-4	TRBV7-2	ASSLVWSANEKLF